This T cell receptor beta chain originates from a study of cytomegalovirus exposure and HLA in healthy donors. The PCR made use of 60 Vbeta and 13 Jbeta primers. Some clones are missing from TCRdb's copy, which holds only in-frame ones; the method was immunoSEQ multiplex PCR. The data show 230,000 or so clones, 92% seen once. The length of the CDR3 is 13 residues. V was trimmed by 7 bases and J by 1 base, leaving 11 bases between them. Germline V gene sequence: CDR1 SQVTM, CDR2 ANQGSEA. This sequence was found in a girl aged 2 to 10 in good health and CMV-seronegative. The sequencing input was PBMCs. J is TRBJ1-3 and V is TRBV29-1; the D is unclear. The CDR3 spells CSATTRSGNTIYF. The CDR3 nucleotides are TGCAGCGCTACTACTAGGTCTGGAAACACCATATATTTT. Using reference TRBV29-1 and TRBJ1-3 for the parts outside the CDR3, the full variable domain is SAVISQKPSRDICQRGTSLTIQCQVDSQVTMMFWYRQQPGQSLTLIATANQGSEATYESGFVIDKFPISRPNLTFSTLTVSNMSPEDSSIYLCSATTRSGNTIYFGEGSWLTVV.